Reported below is one TCR beta chain. Its specificity is not known. cDNA specific to TCR beta was made from approximately 0.55 ug of total RNA, with a constant-region primer employed for priming. Three-round nested multiplex PCR performed with slightly modified ARM-PCR produced the TCR beta libraries. It was with TRBV1-TRBV30 forward primers and a C-beta reverse primer that the first two PCR rounds were run, at approximately 10 cycles each. TCRdb independently ran MiXCR on the multiplex PCR reads; one entry per CDR3 protein. The profile shows 100,000 to 120,000 distinct CDR3 sequences, 80% to 85% of them singletons. This sample is part of a study of tumor-infiltrating lymphocytes in primary liver carcinoma. Study as a whole: Aged between 30 and 69 years, the patients were men and women. Roughly 3.5 to 8 million productive TCRbeta reads were obtained per sample, with similar numbers across tissue types. Whole-study findings and limits: Relative to blood, tumors carried a significantly larger fraction of the repertoire in their top 250 clones (p = 0.039).

Co-extracting RNA and DNA was done with roughly 17-32 mg of unsorted bulk tissue as input. The proportion of viable tumor cells exceeded 85% in every tumor sample. The CDR3 consists of 11 residues. Germline values: CDR1 SGHDN, CDR2 FVKESK. Trimming left V 8 bases short and J 6 bases short, with 11 bases between. This clonotype originated in a man aged 40-55 years with primary liver carcinoma and hepatitis B virus infection. The V call is TRBV14, the J call TRBJ2-7; D is unclear. The sequencing input was liver tumor tissue from sampling region 3. Subset defined: tumor region T3, left-lateral pole. CDR3 bases: TGTGCCAGCTGCAGAGGCCGCGAGCAGTACTTC. It is translated as CASCRGREQYF.